This T cell receptor beta chain derives from a study of CD8 T cells in ankylosing spondylitis. TCRdb passed the 5' RACE reads through MiXCR, listing each CDR3 protein once. The sample includes about 96,000 distinct CDR3 sequences, about 9% of them seen just once. Trimming took off 9 bases at V and 6 bases at J, with 17 bases between the two ends. This CDR3 spans 14 amino acids. Germline V gene data show CDR1 as KGHDR and CDR2 as SFDVKD. Overall study findings and caveats: A subset of motif variants has previously been described in the synovial fluid and blood of reactive arthritis.

This clonotype has at least ten counts. Antigen: not known. The receptor comes from a male donor with ankylosing spondylitis or in good health (not recorded which). The sequenced sample was blood, either unsorted or a sorted T cell fraction (not recorded which). The chain is built from TRBV24-1 and TRBJ2-1; D gene ambiguous. CDR3: CATAFGGTLNEQFF. CDR3 in DNA: TGTGCCACCGCCTTTGGCGGCACCCTCAATGAGCAGTTCTTC.